This entry lists 20 T cell receptor beta chains sequenced from one sample in a study of OX40 agonist ivuxolimab in advanced cancers. Sequencing was performed with immunoSEQ multiplex PCR; in TCRdb, only in-frame clones are kept and a portion is missing. Found here are fewer than 65,000 clones, 70% to 90% of them singletons; the top ten hold approximately 0.32%. The input for sequencing was CD4+ or CD8+ T cells sorted from blood, taken in a trial of the OX40 agonist ivuxolimab. The receptor set was obtained from an adult with an advanced solid tumor such as melanoma, head and neck, liver or kidney cancer.

The chain recombines TRBV15 with TRBJ2-3; 12 nucleotides agree with TRBD2. The CDR3 length is 18 residues. In germline, CDR1 is LNHNV, CDR2 YYDKDF (reference sequence). V shed 1 base and J 2 bases; nucleotides not matched to a gene: 7. The CDR3 DNA sequence: TGTGCCACCAGCAGAGCGATAGGGACTAGCGGGTTCACAGATACGCAGTATTTT. Protein sequence: CATSRAIGTSGFTDTQYF.

The gene calls are TRBV4-1 and TRBJ1-3; TRBD1 agrees at 8 bases. V shed 4 bases, J shed 3 bases, and the junction held 14 bases outside the gene matches. Germline values: CDR1 MGHRA, CDR2 YSYEKL. The CDR3 runs to 18 residues. CDR3 in amino acids: CASSLDRAPYGFGNTIYF. The CDR3 region has the DNA TGCGCCAGCAGCCTGGACAGGGCGCCTTACGGGTTTGGAAACACCATATATTTT.

V is TRBV7-8 and J is TRBJ2-2; unclear D gene. V lost 7 bases to trimming and J lost 3 bases, with 18 bases between them. Germline V gene sequence: CDR1 SGHVS, CDR2 FQNEAQ. The CDR3 is 16 residues long. This chain's CDR3 is CASKRPQWRDTGELFF. The DNA for the CDR3 is TGTGCCAGCAAACGCCCCCAGTGGCGCGACACCGGGGAGCTGTTTTTT.

This chain connects TRBV7-9 to TRBJ2-1; TRBD1 aligns across 9 bases. CDR3 length: 13 amino acids. V lost 5 bases and J lost 8; bases outside the gene matches: 4. The germline CDR1 and CDR2 sequences are SEHNR and FQNEAQ (reference sequence). The CDR3 nucleotides read TGTGCCAGCAGCCCGGGACAGGGACATGAGCAGTTCTTC. Protein product: CASSPGQGHEQFF.

This chain uses TRBV25-1 with TRBJ2-7, with a weak D call TRBD2 (5 bases). The CDR3 has 13 residues. Deletions cut 8 bases from V and 2 bases from J, with 13 bases between. Germline loops: CDR1 MGHDK, CDR2 SYGVNS. The CDR3, as DNA: TGTGCCAGCGGGAGTACCGCTACCTACGAGCAGTACTTC. Protein product: CASGSTATYEQYF.

The J gene is TRBJ1-6, the V gene TRBV6-5; D not resolved. The CDR3 extends over 13 amino acids. With 10 bases removed from V and 4 bases from J, the gap between germline ends came to 11 bases. Germline lookup yields CDR1 MNHEY and CDR2 SVGAGI. The CDR3 spells CATSLGYNSPLHF. CDR3 DNA sequence: TGTGCCACCTCCCTTGGGTATAATTCACCCCTCCACTTT.

This clone has only a few counts. V usage is TRBV7-6 and J usage is TRBJ1-5; no reliable D call. Germline CDR1 SGHVS, CDR2 FNYEAQ. The CDR3 totals 13 residues. The V and J ends lost 1 base and 3 bases respectively, with 4 bases between them. The CDR3 loop reads CASSLGFNQPQHF. Written as DNA, the CDR3 is TGTGCCAGCAGCTTAGGCTTCAATCAGCCCCAGCATTTT.

This chain connects TRBV19 to TRBJ1-3; D possibly corresponds to TRBD1 (5 bases). Trimming stripped 3 bases from V and 3 bases from J, with 12 bases between. The germline V gene encodes CDR1 LNHDA and CDR2 SQIVND (reference sequence). CDR3 length: 15 residues. This CDR3 reads CASSMDGGDGNTIYF. The CDR3 DNA follows: TGTGCCAGTAGTATGGACGGGGGAGATGGAAACACCATATATTTT.

This sequence joins TRBV27 and TRBJ1-4; the D gene is possibly TRBD1 (5 bases). Germline loops: CDR1 MNHEY, CDR2 SMNVEV (reference sequence). The CDR3 length is 13 residues. The V end lost 6 bases, the J end lost 8 bases, and 13 bases lay between the germline ends. The CDR3 DNA follows: TGTGCCAGCAGGGAGGGGCGGCTGGAAAAACTGTTTTTT. Its protein is CASREGRLEKLFF. Looking up the rest from reference TRBV27 and TRBJ1-4 gives the full variable domain: EAQVTQNPRYLITVTGKKLTVTCSQNMNHEYMSWYRQDPGLGLRQIYYSMNVEVTDKGDVPEGYKVSRKEKRNFPLILESPSPNQTSLYFCASREGRLEKLFFGSGTQLSVL.

In this sample, this clone turned up a few times. V is TRBV5-1 and J is TRBJ2-4; 9 nucleotides align to TRBD2. The ends lost 5 bases at V and 0 bases at J; junction bases unmatched: 6. Germline CDR1 reads SGHRS; CDR2 reads YFSETQ. The CDR3 runs 16 residues. The DNA for the CDR3 is TGCGCCAGCAGTGGCGGGGGGGCTATAGCCAAAAACATTCAGTACTTC. The encoded protein is CASSGGGAIAKNIQYF.

This chain links TRBV5-1 with TRBJ2-3; D unclear. Trimming left V 2 bases short and J 6 bases short, with 19 bases between. The CDR3 covers 16 residues. Germline assignment: CDR1 SGHRS and CDR2 YFSETQ. DNA of the CDR3: TGCGCCAGCAGCTTAGGTTCCTCCGGGTTTAGGGATACGCAGTATTTT. This codes for CASSLGSSGFRDTQYF. The whole variable domain, filled in from reference TRBV5-1 and TRBJ2-3, reads KAGVTQTPRYLIKTRGQQVTLSCSPISGHRSVSWYQQTPGQGLQFLFEYFSETQRNKGNFPGRFSGRQFSNSRSEMNVSTLELGDSALYLCASSLGSSGFRDTQYFGPGTRLTVL.

J is TRBJ1-3 and V is TRBV13; D unresolved. Germline-derived CDR1 and CDR2 are PRHDT and FYEKMQ (reference sequence). The CDR3 consists of 15 residues. V gave up 0 bases and J gave up 3 bases, with 9 bases separating them. This CDR3 is CASSLGLRDGNTIYF. The CDR3, as DNA: TGTGCCAGCAGCTTAGGCCTCAGAGATGGAAACACCATATATTTT.

The chain carries TRBV19 and TRBJ2-2; no reliable D call. CDR3 length: 12 amino acids. V shed 2 bases and J shed 6 bases, with 4 bases lying between them. Germline values: CDR1 LNHDA, CDR2 SQIVND (reference sequence). This chain's CDR3 is CASSITSGELFF. CDR3 sequence (DNA): TGTGCCAGTAGTATAACCTCCGGGGAGCTGTTTTTT.

This clone showed up just a few times. The chain combines TRBV7-9 with TRBJ1-5; D may be TRBD1 (5 bases). This CDR3 has 15 amino acids. The ends were cut back, 0 bases at V and 0 bases at J, with 6 bases in the middle. Germline values: CDR1 SEHNR, CDR2 FQNEAQ (reference sequence). The DNA of the CDR3 is TGTGCCAGCAGCTTAGCAGGGGATAGCAATCAGCCCCAGCATTTT. Amino acids: CASSLAGDSNQPQHF.

This rearrangement joins TRBV6-5 to TRBJ2-1, with 8 nucleotides matching TRBD1. V gave up 5 bases and J gave up 6 bases; unmatched junction bases: 3. In germline, CDR1 is MNHEY, CDR2 SVGAGI. The CDR3 extends over 13 amino acids. This CDR3 is CASSRQGTNEQFF. For the CDR3, the DNA is TGTGCCAGCAGTCGACAGGGGACCAATGAGCAGTTCTTC.

This clone was counted a single time. V and J are TRBV5-5 and TRBJ2-3; tentative D call: TRBD2 (6 bases). The V end was cut by 0 bases, the J end by 2 bases, with 13 bases between. There are 16 residues in the CDR3. Per the germline V gene, CDR1 is SGHKS and CDR2 is YYEKEE (reference sequence). The CDR3 bases are TGTGCCAGCAGCTTGGATCTAGCGACAGCCACAGATACGCAGTATTTT. Protein: CASSLDLATATDTQYF. The variable domain in full, with the rest retrieved from reference TRBV5-5 and TRBJ2-3, is DAGVTQSPTHLIKTRGQQVTLRCSPISGHKSVSWYQQVLGQGPQFIFQYYEKEERGRGNFPDRFSARQFPNYSSELNVNALLLGDSALYLCASSLDLATATDTQYFGPGTRLTVL.

This chain connects TRBV18 to TRBJ2-5, with a weak D call TRBD2 (6 bases). The DNA end lines up better with TRBJ2-7; the J call may be wrong. Germline V gives CDR1 KGHSH, CDR2 LQKENI. CDR3 size: 15 residues. CDR3 protein: CASSPRDGSSYEQYF. The CDR3 DNA reads as TGTGCCAGCTCACCAAGGGACGGGAGCTCCTACGAGCAGTACTTC.

Details on this clone: The junction and the germline gene differ at one end; a read error may be behind it. This chain connects TRBV5-1 to TRBJ2-2; either TRBD1 or TRBD2 may supply D (5 bases each). Germline lookup yields CDR1 SGHRS and CDR2 YFSETQ. This CDR3 region has 13 residues. In nucleotides, the CDR3 is TGCGCCAGCAGAACAGGTCGGACCGGGGAGCTGGTTTTT. Protein: CASRTGRTGELVF.

The CDR3 DNA follows: TGTGCCAGCAGCCCGCAGGGGCGTGACTATGGCTACACCTTC. This sequence encodes CASSPQGRDYGYTF. The genes are TRBV7-8 and TRBJ1-2; maybe TRBD1 (6 bases). Per germline, CDR1 SGHVS and CDR2 FQNEAQ. The V gene lost 5 bases and the J gene lost 3 bases, with 13 bases spanning the gap. The CDR3 covers 14 residues.

The chain combines TRBV27 with TRBJ1-2, with TRBD1 identical over 8 bases. CDR3 length: 15 amino acids. The V gene's germline CDR1 is MNHEY and CDR2 SMNVEV (reference sequence). V dropped 6 bases and J dropped 2; count of bases not matched to a gene: 8. CDR3 bases: TGTGCCAGCAGGACCTCAGGGGGCGCAAACTATGGCTACACCTTC. This codes for CASRTSGGANYGYTF.